These 19 T cell receptor beta chains were sequenced from one sample in a study of shared clonotypes between healthy human individuals. Naive CD8 cells lacked CD45RO, underwent positive selection for CCR7 and left out terminally differentiated effector memory CD45RA+ cells. Profiled with immunoSEQ multiplex PCR; TCRdb holds only in-frame clones, not every one. There are about 2.2 million clones in the sample; just over 90% occur only once, and approximately 1.7% lies in the top ten. The sequenced sample consisted of naive CD8+ T cells from PBMCs. These receptors originate from a man aged 18 to 29 in good health. Some clones in this sample may be carry-over from other donors' samples.

This clone was observed once. V usage is TRBV4-2 and J usage is TRBJ2-1, with 10 nucleotides matching TRBD2. With V trimmed by 1 base and J by 8 bases, 8 bases remained unmatched. The CDR3 extends over 16 amino acids. Germline loops: CDR1 LGHNA, CDR2 YNFKEQ. CDR3 region: CASSQAASGRFYEQFF. CDR3 nucleotides: TGTGCCAGCAGCCAAGCTGCTAGCGGGAGATTCTATGAGCAGTTCTTC.

The chain combines TRBV27 with TRBJ2-5; the D call may be TRBD1 or TRBD2 (5 bases each). Trimming took off 5 bases at V and 2 bases at J, with 15 bases between the two ends. The CDR3 runs 15 residues. Germline V gene sequence: CDR1 MNHEY, CDR2 SMNVEV (reference sequence). CDR3 sequence reads: CASSPRGPRQETQYF. The CDR3 bases are TGTGCCAGCAGTCCCCGGGGACCTAGACAAGAGACCCAGTACTTC.

V is TRBV28 and J is TRBJ2-3; D might be TRBD1 or TRBD2, each matching 5 bases. Germline CDR1 reads MDHEN; CDR2 reads SYDVKM. Trimming cost V 5 bases and J 0 bases, with 15 bases left between them. The CDR3 consists of 16 residues. In DNA form, the CDR3 reads TGTGCCAGCAGTATCCTCGGGACCAGGAGCACAGATACGCAGTATTTT. As protein: CASSILGTRSTDTQYF.

On this clone itself: Other DNA sequences of this sample code for an identical CDR3. The chain links TRBV4-1 to TRBJ2-7; D is perhaps TRBD1 (6 bases). From germline, CDR1 is MGHRA and CDR2 YSYEKL. The germline V and J ends were trimmed by 0 bases and 4 bases, with 10 bases remaining between them. The CDR3 is 14 residues long. CDR3 sequence reads: CASSQDPGVYEQYF. CDR3 coding DNA: TGCGCCAGCAGCCAAGACCCAGGGGTGTACGAGCAGTACTTC.

The rearrangement links TRBV7-9 to TRBJ2-7; D not resolved. Germline loops: CDR1 SEHNR, CDR2 FQNEAQ (reference sequence). The CDR3 consists of 17 residues. V lost 5 bases and J 0 bases, leaving 20 bases between the germline ends. This CDR3 is CASSLPAATTSSYEQYF. The CDR3 nucleotides read TGTGCCAGCAGCCTACCGGCGGCCACCACAAGCTCCTACGAGCAGTACTTC.

The V and J genes are TRBV5-4 and TRBJ2-7; D remains ambiguous. Looked up from germline, CDR1 is SGHNT and CDR2 is YYREEE (reference sequence). This CDR3 region has 14 residues. V gave up 3 bases and J gave up 1 base, with 11 bases separating them. Here the CDR3 reads CASSWVGNSYEQYF. In nucleotides, the CDR3 is TGTGCCAGCAGCTGGGTGGGCAATTCCTACGAGCAGTACTTC.

The chain combines TRBV4-1 with TRBJ1-3, with 9 bases that match TRBD1. CDR3 size: 15 residues. The germline gives CDR1 MGHRA, CDR2 YSYEKL. With 4 bases clipped from V and 3 bases from J, the junction kept 4 bases outside the gene matches. CDR3 nucleotide sequence: TGCGCCAGCAGCCCAACAGGGGGCGTTGGAAACACCATATATTTT. It specifies CASSPTGGVGNTIYF.

The rearrangement uses TRBV5-3 and TRBJ2-2; TRBD1 matches 7 bases. TRBV5-3 has ORF status, its function being uncertain. The V and J ends lost 4 bases and 0 bases, in that order; junction bases with no gene match: 6. CDR3 length: 16 amino acids. CDR3 in amino acids: CARSPKGATNTGELFF. CDR3 bases: TGTGCCAGAAGCCCGAAGGGGGCGACGAACACCGGGGAGCTGTTTTTT.

The V gene is TRBV20-1, the J gene TRBJ2-7, with D possibly matching TRBD2 (6 bases). Trimming took off 4 bases at V and 3 bases at J, with 7 bases between the two ends. Germline V gives CDR1 DFQATT, CDR2 SNEGSKA (reference sequence). This CDR3 is 11 amino acids long. CDR3 amino acids: CSAKTSYEQYF. The CDR3 region has the DNA TGCAGTGCTAAGACTAGCTACGAGCAGTACTTC.

Only one count was recorded for this clone. The J gene is TRBJ1-3, the V gene TRBV5-4, with 8 bases identical to TRBD1. The length of the CDR3 is 16 residues. V lost 2 bases, J lost 4 bases, and 8 bases stayed unmatched. In germline, CDR1 is SGHNT, CDR2 YYREEE (reference sequence). CDR3 loop: CASSFWQGARGNTIYF. CDR3 coding DNA: TGTGCCAGCAGCTTTTGGCAGGGGGCGCGAGGAAACACCATATATTTT.

The chain has TRBV5-6 and TRBJ1-5; D gene ambiguous. This CDR3 contains 14 residues. The germline V gene encodes CDR1 SGHDT and CDR2 YYEEEE. The V end was cut by 4 bases, the J end by 4 bases, with 12 bases between. DNA for the CDR3: TGTGCCAGCAGCCCCGGATGGGGAAATCAGCCCCAGCATTTT. Amino acid sequence: CASSPGWGNQPQHF.

The chain combines TRBV7-9 with TRBJ2-2, with no clear D. CDR3 length: 16 amino acids. V was pared by 5 bases and J by 1 base, with 14 bases between. Germline loops: CDR1 SEHNR, CDR2 FQNEAQ (reference sequence). CDR3 in amino acids: CASSPEGAGNTGELFF. As DNA, the CDR3 is TGTGCCAGCAGCCCCGAAGGCGCAGGGAACACCGGGGAGCTGTTTTTT.

This chain joins TRBV11-2 and TRBJ2-7, with D uncertain. Germline V gives CDR1 SGHAT, CDR2 FQNNGV. Trimming removed 1 base at V and 5 bases at J, with 9 bases between. The CDR3 extends over 13 amino acids. The CDR3 is CASSLGTVDEQYF. The CDR3 DNA reads TGTGCCAGCAGCTTAGGCACAGTTGACGAGCAGTACTTC.

The rearrangement uses TRBV7-9 and TRBJ2-5; either TRBD1 or TRBD2 may supply D (6 bases each). From germline, CDR1 is SEHNR and CDR2 FQNEAQ (reference sequence). The ends were cut back, 1 base at V and 4 bases at J, with 13 bases in the middle. The CDR3 sequence is 15 residues long. This CDR3 is CASSLETWGAETQYF. The CDR3 nucleotides read TGTGCCAGCAGCTTAGAAACCTGGGGGGCAGAGACCCAGTACTTC.

In this sample, this clone turned up once. The chain employs TRBV4-2 and TRBJ1-1; D gene ambiguous. The CDR3 loop spans 13 amino acids. Trimming pared 4 bases from V and 1 base from J, leaving 7 bases between. CDR1 is LGHNA and CDR2 is YNFKEQ in the germline V gene. The CDR3, as DNA: TGTGCCAGCAGCCCGGTAGGGAACACTGAAGCTTTCTTT. It specifies CASSPVGNTEAFF.

The rearrangement uses TRBV20-1 and TRBJ2-7; D is unresolved. The CDR3 has 10 amino acids. Per the germline V gene, CDR1 is DFQATT and CDR2 is SNEGSKA (reference sequence). V was pared by 3 bases and J by 6 bases, with 6 bases between. The CDR3 DNA sequence: TGCAGTGCTAGGGGTCGCGAGCAGTACTTC. Amino acids: CSARGREQYF.

This sequence joins TRBV27 and TRBJ2-2; D is undetermined. This CDR3 comprises 14 residues. CDR1 is MNHEY and CDR2 is SMNVEV in the germline V gene (reference sequence). Trimming removed 3 bases at V and 1 base at J, with 6 bases between. CDR3 coding DNA: TGTGCCAGCAGTTTTGGATGGAACACCGGGGAGCTGTTTTTT. This codes for CASSFGWNTGELFF.

V usage is TRBV2 and J usage is TRBJ1-2, with 7 nucleotides matching TRBD1. The length of the CDR3 is 15 residues. CDR1 and CDR2 (germline): SNHLY, FYNNEI. J was trimmed by 2 bases and V by 6 bases; bases with no gene match: 9. The CDR3 spells CASREGQSSNYGYTF. The DNA of the CDR3 is TGTGCCAGCAGGGAGGGACAGAGCTCAAACTATGGCTACACCTTC.

The gene calls are TRBV28 and TRBJ1-4; possible D gene TRBD1, 6 bases. The CDR3 has 17 residues. Germline V gives CDR1 MDHEN, CDR2 SYDVKM. Deletions cut 2 bases from V and 3 bases from J, with 16 bases between. Written as DNA, the CDR3 is TGTGCCAGCAGTTTAAAGTCCCCCCGGGGGCCTAATGAAAAACTGTTTTTT. Protein sequence: CASSLKSPRGPNEKLFF.